The 17 T cell receptor beta chains listed next were all sequenced from one sample in a study of shared clonotypes between healthy human individuals. TCRdb keeps only in-frame clones here, not all; method: immunoSEQ multiplex PCR. Of 2 million to 2.5 million clones in the sample, approximately 96% are singletons; the top ten hold roughly 0.13%. Sequenced sample: naive CD4+ T cells sorted from blood. Sample subset: CD45RA+ positively selected. These receptors were collected from a man between 18 and 35 years old in good health.

This sequence joins TRBV19 and TRBJ1-2, with a tentative D call TRBD1 (5 bases). The CDR3 runs 13 residues. CDR1 LNHDA and CDR2 SQIVND come from the germline V gene (reference sequence). V lost 6 bases to trimming and J lost 2 bases, with 10 bases between them. Here the CDR3 DNA reads TGTGCCAGTAGAAGGGCAGGGAACTATGGCTACACCTTC. It codes for CASRRAGNYGYTF.

This chain links TRBV7-2 with TRBJ1-1; 7 bases fit TRBD1. Losses at the gene ends were 5 bases for V and 4 bases for J; bases not matched to a gene: 10. The CDR3 is 15 residues long. Germline CDR1 reads SGHTA; CDR2 reads FQGNSA. This chain's CDR3 is CASSPRTGTGTEAFF. For the CDR3, the DNA is TGTGCCAGCAGCCCACGGACAGGTACGGGCACTGAAGCTTTCTTT. The variable domain in full, completed from reference TRBV7-2 and TRBJ1-1, reads GAGVSQSPSNKVTEKGKDVELRCDPISGHTALYWYRQSLGQGLEFLIYFQGNSAPDKSGLPSDRFSAERTGGSVSTLTIQRTQQEDSAVYLCASSPRTGTGTEAFFGQGTRLTVV.

V and J are TRBV7-6 and TRBJ1-4; D is unclear. Per germline, CDR1 SGHVS and CDR2 FNYEAQ. Trimming cost V 1 base and J 7 bases, with 13 bases left between them. The CDR3 has 15 amino acids. Written as DNA, the CDR3 is TGTGCCAGCAGCTTAGTCCGAGGTTCTGGTGAAAAACTGTTTTTT. It encodes CASSLVRGSGEKLFF.

The chain employs TRBV5-1 and TRBJ2-1; D may be TRBD1 (6 bases). Trimming stripped 2 bases from V and 6 bases from J, with 12 bases between. There are 14 residues in the CDR3. The germline V gene encodes CDR1 SGHRS and CDR2 YFSETQ. The CDR3 DNA is TGCGCCAGCAGCTTAGGACAGCGAGTCAATGAGCAGTTCTTC. Translated: CASSLGQRVNEQFF. The full variable domain, completed using reference TRBV5-1 and TRBJ2-1, is KAGVTQTPRYLIKTRGQQVTLSCSPISGHRSVSWYQQTPGQGLQFLFEYFSETQRNKGNFPGRFSGRQFSNSRSEMNVSTLELGDSALYLCASSLGQRVNEQFFGPGTRLTVL.

V usage is TRBV9 and J usage is TRBJ1-2; possible D gene TRBD1, 5 bases. The CDR3 is 14 amino acids. Trimming took 4 bases from V and 3 from J, leaving 13 bases between them. Germline values: CDR1 SGDLS, CDR2 YYNGEE. The CDR3 here is CASSPRQSYYGYTF. CDR3 sequence (DNA): TGTGCCAGCAGCCCCCGACAGAGCTACTATGGCTACACCTTC.

The rearrangement joins TRBV9 to TRBJ1-2, with a weak D call TRBD1 (5 bases). The CDR3 is 17 amino acids. CDR1 and CDR2 from the germline V gene are SGDLS and YYNGEE. The V end lost 0 bases, the J end lost 7 bases, and 22 bases lay between the germline ends. CDR3 sequence reads: CASSVVPGSPFEGGYTF. The CDR3 DNA sequence: TGTGCCAGCAGCGTAGTCCCAGGGAGCCCTTTCGAGGGTGGCTACACCTTC.

The rearrangement joins TRBV20-1 to TRBJ1-2; D is unresolved. The CDR3 contains 11 residues. Germline V lookup: CDR1 DFQATT, CDR2 SNEGSKA (reference sequence). Trimming left V 6 bases short and J 0 bases short, with 5 bases between. The CDR3 loop reads CSAFSNYGYTF. The CDR3 region has the DNA TGCAGTGCCTTTTCTAACTATGGCTACACCTTC.

The rearrangement uses TRBV15 and TRBJ1-6, with 8 bases lining up with TRBD1. There are 16 residues in the CDR3. Germline values: CDR1 LNHNV, CDR2 YYDKDF (reference sequence). V shed 4 bases, J shed 11 bases, and the junction held 13 bases outside the gene matches. Here the CDR3 DNA reads TGTGCCACCAGCACCCTCGGACAGGGACCGGTACCACCCCTCCACTTT. It encodes CATSTLGQGPVPPLHF.

As concerns this clone: The identical CDR3 is also encoded by other nucleotide sequences in the sample. The V call is TRBV18, the J call TRBJ2-5, with unresolved D. This CDR3 has 14 amino acids. V lost 2 bases and J lost 0, with 7 bases in between. The germline V gene has CDR1 KGHSH and CDR2 LQKENI. The CDR3 loop reads CASSPKADQETQYF. In DNA, the CDR3 is TGTGCCAGCTCACCAAAGGCGGACCAAGAGACCCAGTACTTC.

V usage is TRBV7-2 and J usage is TRBJ2-3; 9 bases are shared with TRBD1. Germline values: CDR1 SGHTA, CDR2 FQGNSA. With 0 bases clipped from V and 2 bases from J, the junction kept 9 bases outside the gene matches. The CDR3 contains 18 residues. The DNA for the CDR3 is TGTGCCAGCAGCTTAGCGAGTAGGGGACAGGGTGCCACAGATACGCAGTATTTT. It codes for CASSLASRGQGATDTQYF.

V and J are TRBV6-5 and TRBJ1-2; the match to TRBD1 covers 8 bases. The CDR3 spans 15 residues. Germline CDR1 MNHEY, CDR2 SVGAGI. The trim removed 6 bases at V and 2 bases at J, leaving 8 bases unmatched. CDR3 DNA: TGTGCCAGCAGGAGACCGTGGACAGGGAACTATGGCTACACCTTC. Its protein product is CASRRPWTGNYGYTF.

The V call is TRBV14, the J call TRBJ2-1; maybe TRBD1 (6 bases). The CDR3 covers 15 residues. Trimming removed 4 bases at V and 6 bases at J, with 16 bases between. Germline values: CDR1 SGHDN, CDR2 FVKESK. This CDR3 is CASSRAPARGNEQFF. CDR3 sequence (DNA): TGTGCCAGCAGCCGAGCGCCAGCCAGGGGCAATGAGCAGTTCTTC.

This clone was found once. V and J are TRBV6-1 and TRBJ1-5; D uncertain. The germline V gene has CDR1 MNHNS and CDR2 SASEGT. The germline V and J ends were trimmed by 3 bases and 6 bases, with 9 bases remaining between them. The CDR3 runs to 13 residues. As DNA, the CDR3 is TGTGCCAGCAGTGATGTTACGCTTCAGCCCCAGCATTTT. As protein: CASSDVTLQPQHF.

The chain combines TRBV19 with TRBJ1-2; the D gene is possibly TRBD1 (6 bases). The V end was cut by 6 bases, the J end by 8 bases, with 13 bases between. Germline-derived CDR1 and CDR2 are LNHDA and SQIVND (reference sequence). This CDR3 is 12 amino acids long. The CDR3 protein is CASRAGVSGYTF. In nucleotides, the CDR3 is TGTGCCAGTAGAGCAGGGGTTAGCGGCTACACCTTC.

In its sample, this clone was seen once. The rearrangement links TRBV4-1 to TRBJ1-5; no definite D call. Germline CDR1 and CDR2: MGHRA and YSYEKL. V was pared by 4 bases and J by 2 bases, with 15 bases between. CDR3 length: 16 residues. The CDR3: CASSPGLQQGNQPQHF. In nucleotides, the CDR3 is TGCGCCAGCAGCCCCGGACTCCAGCAAGGCAATCAGCCCCAGCATTTT.

This chain joins TRBV28 and TRBJ1-6; 7 nucleotides align to TRBD1. The CDR3 consists of 14 residues. Looked up from germline, CDR1 is MDHEN and CDR2 is SYDVKM. The ends lost 6 bases at V and 8 bases at J; junction bases unmatched: 7. DNA for the CDR3: TGTGCCAGCAGCCCGGGACAGCGACATTCACCCCTCCACTTT. Its translation is CASSPGQRHSPLHF.

V and J are TRBV10-2 and TRBJ1-5; D possibly corresponds to TRBD1 (5 bases). The CDR3 is 15 amino acids. Germline lookup yields CDR1 WSHSY and CDR2 SAAADI. The ends were cut back, 3 bases at V and 3 bases at J, with 12 bases in the middle. The CDR3 DNA sequence: TGCGCCAGCAGTGATCGCGGGGACGTCAATCAGCCCCAGCATTTT. Translation gives CASSDRGDVNQPQHF.